Below, 31 T cell receptor beta chains from the same sample are listed, as sequenced in a study of T-cell memory formation after mild COVID-19. One entry per CDR3 protein, called by TCRdb with MiXCR from the 5' RACE reads. This sample has approximately 560,000 distinct CDR3 sequences, with around 15% found just once. The sample taken for sequencing was PBMCs or a T cell subset sorted from them (not recorded which). The receptor source for this set is an adult woman who had mild COVID-19 (a few samples of this study predate the infection). Cell type and time point are not known.

The V gene is TRBV7-8, the J gene TRBJ2-7; weak D call: TRBD1 (5 bases). Trimming took 5 bases from V and 0 from J, leaving 20 bases between them. The CDR3 runs 17 residues. Per germline, CDR1 SGHVS and CDR2 FQNEAQ. This CDR3 is CASSPPWGQDGSYEQYF. CDR3 coding DNA: TGTGCCAGCAGCCCGCCTTGGGGCCAAGACGGCTCCTACGAGCAGTACTTC.

This rearrangement joins TRBV10-3 to TRBJ1-2; 9 nucleotides align to TRBD1. This CDR3 contains 14 residues. V lost 6 bases to trimming and J lost 8 bases; unmatched junction nucleotides: 10. Per the germline V gene, CDR1 is ENHRY and CDR2 is SYGVKD. As DNA, the CDR3 is TGTGCCATCAGGAATGCCGGGACAGGGTTCGGCTACACCTTC. This sequence encodes CAIRNAGTGFGYTF.

This clonotype was observed a few times. The chain's CDR3 is CASSQESIRTGFVYEQYF. CDR3 sequence (DNA): TGTGCCAGCAGCCAAGAATCGATCCGGACAGGGTTTGTCTACGAGCAGTACTTC. The rearrangement joins TRBV14 to TRBJ2-7; 8 nucleotides align to TRBD1. This CDR3 is 18 amino acids long. V was pared by 0 bases and J by 3 bases, with 13 bases of the junction left unmatched. Looked up from germline, CDR1 is SGHDN and CDR2 is FVKESK.

This clonotype was detected only a few times. The V gene is TRBV9, the J gene TRBJ2-7; D call uncertain. Germline V gives CDR1 SGDLS, CDR2 YYNGEE. The CDR3 runs to 14 residues. Trimming took off 0 bases at V and 1 base at J, with 8 bases between the two ends. This CDR3 is CASSVEASSYEQYF. The CDR3 bases are TGTGCCAGCAGCGTAGAGGCTAGTTCCTACGAGCAGTACTTC.

The chain recombines TRBV2 with TRBJ2-5, with 8 bases fitting TRBD1. The CDR3 extends over 13 amino acids. V was pared by 4 bases and J by 5 bases, with 3 bases of the junction left unmatched. Per germline, CDR1 SNHLY and CDR2 FYNNEI. The CDR3 protein is CASSADRVETQYF. DNA for the CDR3: TGTGCCAGCAGTGCGGACAGGGTGGAGACCCAGTACTTC.

There are a few counts of this clonotype. This rearrangement joins TRBV29-1 to TRBJ1-2; weak D call: TRBD1 (6 bases). Per the germline V gene, CDR1 is SQVTM and CDR2 is ANQGSEA. V was pared by 1 base and J by 6 bases, with 18 bases between. This CDR3 is built from 15 residues. The CDR3 DNA follows: TGCAGCGTTGAAGCCCCGGGTCGGGGGGCAGATGGCTACACCTTC. Its protein product is CSVEAPGRGADGYTF.

This clonotype has a handful of counts. The chain carries TRBV29-1 and TRBJ2-1, with TRBD2 identical over 8 bases. This CDR3 contains 14 residues. The V gene's germline CDR1 is SQVTM and CDR2 ANQGSEA. The J segment lost 7 bases and the V segment lost 6 bases, leaving 11 bases of the junction unmatched. As DNA, the CDR3 is TGCAGCGTATGGGTAAGCGGGAGAGGAAATGAGCAGTTCTTC. The encoded protein is CSVWVSGRGNEQFF.

This clonotype was picked up a small number of times. This chain links TRBV20-1 with TRBJ2-3, with TRBD2 identical over 11 bases. The V and J ends lost 5 bases and 4 bases, in that order; junction bases with no gene match: 5. This CDR3 is 14 amino acids long. Germline CDR1 DFQATT, CDR2 SNEGSKA (reference sequence). CDR3 region: CSASSGRRPDTQYF. The CDR3 nucleotides read TGCAGTGCTTCTAGCGGGAGGAGGCCAGATACGCAGTATTTT.

The chain employs TRBV29-1 and TRBJ1-2, with 8 bases identical to TRBD1. The germline CDR1 and CDR2 sequences are SQVTM and ANQGSEA. The CDR3 covers 14 residues. The V gene end was trimmed by 2 bases and the J gene end by 4 bases; junction bases not matched to a gene: 6. The CDR3 is CSVERDQGAYGYTF. In nucleotides, the CDR3 is TGCAGCGTTGAAAGGGACCAGGGGGCCTATGGCTACACCTTC.

This clonotype was seen more than once but under ten times. The rearrangement joins TRBV11-3 to TRBJ2-1, with D perhaps TRBD1 (6 bases). Deletions cut 0 bases from V and 3 bases from J, with 12 bases between. The CDR3 contains 16 residues. Germline CDR1 and CDR2: SGHNT and YENEEA. In nucleotides, the CDR3 is TGTGCCAGCAGCTTAGAGACGGCCAGGGGCTACAATGAGCAGTTCTTC. The encoded protein is CASSLETARGYNEQFF.

This clonotype was recorded a few times. The chain links TRBV7-8 to TRBJ2-2; perhaps D is TRBD1 or TRBD2 (6 bases each). V gave up 6 bases and J gave up 0 bases, with 11 bases separating them. Looked up from germline, CDR1 is SGHVS and CDR2 is FQNEAQ. The CDR3 runs 15 residues. This chain's CDR3 is CASRKGGSNTGELFF. The CDR3, as DNA: TGTGCCAGCAGGAAGGGGGGATCGAACACCGGGGAGCTGTTTTTT. Drawing the rest from reference TRBV7-8 and TRBJ2-2, the complete variable domain is GAGVSQSPRYKVAKRGQDVALRCDPISGHVSLFWYQQALGQGPEFLTYFQNEAQLDKSGLPSDRFFAERPEGSVSTLKIQRTQQEDSAVYLCASRKGGSNTGELFFGEGSRLTVL.

This clonotype has a count of ten or more. The chain employs TRBV4-3 and TRBJ2-1, with D tentatively TRBD1 (6 bases). Per the germline V gene, CDR1 is LGHNA and CDR2 is YSLEER. Trimming took off 10 bases at V and 5 bases at J, with 21 bases between the two ends. The CDR3 extends over 15 amino acids. DNA for the CDR3: TGCGCCACTTCGCCAGGGGCAGGGTGGGACAATGAGCAGTTCTTC. Protein product: CATSPGAGWDNEQFF.

This clonotype was counted between two and nine times. The chain couples TRBV10-3 to TRBJ1-1; D is possibly TRBD1 (5 bases). The CDR3 runs 13 residues. The V end was cut by 11 bases, the J end by 0 bases, with 13 bases between. CDR1 ENHRY and CDR2 SYGVKD come from the germline V gene. The CDR3 nucleotides read TGTGCCTCCGCGACAGTTATGAACACTGAAGCTTTCTTT. It encodes CASATVMNTEAFF.

In its sample, this clonotype was seen a few times. This sequence joins TRBV20-1 and TRBJ2-5; 12 bases match TRBD2. Germline-derived CDR1 and CDR2 are DFQATT and SNEGSKA (reference sequence). The CDR3 has 14 amino acids. Trimming took 6 bases from V and 4 from J; bases not matched to a gene: 6. Written as DNA, the CDR3 is TGCAGTGCCAGACTAGCGGGGGCGGGAGAGACCCAGTACTTC. It codes for CSARLAGAGETQYF.

CDR3 bases: TGCAGCGTTGTTCCCAGCTACAATGAGCAGTTCTTC. This codes for CSVVPSYNEQFF. V and J are TRBV29-1 and TRBJ2-1; D uncertain. Trimming removed 4 bases from V and 3 bases from J, with 7 bases in between. The germline V gene has CDR1 SQVTM and CDR2 ANQGSEA. This CDR3 comprises 12 residues.

The chain recombines TRBV7-9 with TRBJ1-2, with unresolved D. This CDR3 spans 14 amino acids. V was clipped by 5 bases and J by 2 bases, with 12 bases between them. The germline gives CDR1 SEHNR, CDR2 FQNEAQ (reference sequence). Here the CDR3 DNA reads TGTGCCAGCAGCCCCCTAAGCGTAAACTATGGCTACACCTTC. This translates into CASSPLSVNYGYTF.

The V and J genes are TRBV12-3 or TRBV12-4 and TRBJ1-2, with a possible D match to TRBD1 (6 bases). The CDR3 is made up of 14 amino acids. Trimming removed 5 bases from V and 5 bases from J, with 15 bases in between. This CDR3 is CASSQTGPEYGYTF. The DNA for the CDR3 is TGTGCCAGCAGTCAAACAGGGCCGGAGTATGGCTACACCTTC.

This clonotype was found a few times. The V call is TRBV29-1, the J call TRBJ1-5; 7 positions match TRBD1. V shed 7 bases, J shed 7 bases, and the junction held 7 bases outside the gene matches. The CDR3 consists of 12 residues. CDR1 is SQVTM and CDR2 is ANQGSEA in the germline V gene. The CDR3 DNA follows: TGCAGCGGAAAAACAGGGGACCAGCCCCAGCATTTT. Its translation is CSGKTGDQPQHF. The complete variable domain, with remaining parts taken from reference TRBV29-1 and TRBJ1-5, reads SAVISQKPSRDICQRGTSLTIQCQVDSQVTMMFWYRQQPGQSLTLIATANQGSEATYESGFVIDKFPISRPNLTFSTLTVSNMSPEDSSIYLCSGKTGDQPQHFGDGTRLSIL.

This clonotype was seen a handful of times. This chain connects TRBV2 to TRBJ2-1; the D gene is possibly TRBD2 (6 bases). V was pared by 3 bases and J by 0 bases, with 9 bases between. Germline values: CDR1 SNHLY, CDR2 FYNNEI. The CDR3 sequence is 15 residues long. CDR3 bases: TGTGCCAGCAGTGAGGGGGGTACCTCCTACAATGAGCAGTTCTTC. This encodes CASSEGGTSYNEQFF.

This rearrangement joins TRBV29-1 to TRBJ2-7, with 10 nucleotides matching TRBD2. The germline gives CDR1 SQVTM, CDR2 ANQGSEA. The CDR3 is 13 amino acids. Trimming at V came to 7 bases and at J to 5 bases, leaving 8 bases not matched to a gene. The CDR3 DNA follows: TGCAGCGCCCTAGCGGGAGAGGGAGACGAGCAGTACTTC. Encoded protein: CSALAGEGDEQYF.

This chain links TRBV29-1 with TRBJ2-3, with D possibly called TRBD1 or TRBD2 (5 bases each). Per germline, CDR1 SQVTM and CDR2 ANQGSEA. CDR3 length: 14 amino acids. Trimming removed 5 bases from V and 6 bases from J, with 18 bases in between. The CDR3 loop is CSVSGTPDGDTQYF. The CDR3 DNA follows: TGCAGCGTTTCCGGGACGCCGGACGGCGATACGCAGTATTTT.

CDR3 coding DNA: TGTGCCAGCAGCTGCCGGGAGGGACAGGGAACTTATCATGTCTACGAGCAGTACTTC. This encodes CASSCREGQGTYHVYEQYF. The chain links TRBV7-3 to TRBJ2-7, with D possibly TRBD1 on 9 matching bases. The CDR3 covers 19 residues. The ends were cut back, 4 bases at V and 3 bases at J, with 28 bases in the middle. Germline values: CDR1 SGHTA, CDR2 FQGTGA.

This clonotype appeared a few times. Here the CDR3 reads CASSQDLPRQETQYF. CDR3 sequence (DNA): TGTGCCAGCAGCCAAGATTTACCGCGGCAAGAGACCCAGTACTTC. The chain has TRBV14 and TRBJ2-5, with no clear D. The CDR3 sequence is 15 residues long. In germline, CDR1 is SGHDN, CDR2 FVKESK. V was shortened by 0 bases and J by 2 bases, with 10 bases between the two germline ends.

This clonotype was picked up a small number of times. The rearrangement joins TRBV6-2 or TRBV6-3 to TRBJ1-1, with D perhaps matching TRBD1 (5 bases). Germline V gene data show CDR1 as MNHEY and CDR2 as SVGEGT. Trimming pared 5 bases from V and 4 bases from J, leaving 17 bases between. The length of the CDR3 is 15 residues. Here the CDR3 DNA reads TGTGCCAGCAGTGACCCCGGACAAGAGGGCACTGAAGCTTTCTTT. Translation: CASSDPGQEGTEAFF.

V is TRBV18 and J is TRBJ2-3, with D unresolved. Per the germline V gene, CDR1 is KGHSH and CDR2 is LQKENI. Trimming stripped 0 bases from V and 6 bases from J, with 7 bases between. The CDR3 loop spans 13 amino acids. The CDR3 region has the DNA TGTGCCAGCTCACCACCATTGTCTGATACGCAGTATTTT. Translating gives CASSPPLSDTQYF. Based on the CDR3 plus reference TRBV18 and TRBJ2-3, the full variable domain is NAGVMQNPRHLVRRRGQEARLRCSPMKGHSHVYWYRQLPEEGLKFMVYLQKENIIDESGMPKERFSAEFPKEGPSILRIQQVVRGDSAAYFCASSPPLSDTQYFGPGTRLTVL.

This clonotype was counted only a few times. This chain links TRBV14 with TRBJ2-1; 8 bases line up with TRBD1. The germline gives CDR1 SGHDN, CDR2 FVKESK. This CDR3 contains 15 residues. V lost 4 bases and J lost 5; bases outside the gene matches: 7. CDR3 nucleotide sequence: TGTGCCAGCAGCCCCCGGACAGGGTTGGACAATGAGCAGTTCTTC. Translating it yields CASSPRTGLDNEQFF.

The CDR3 loop reads CASSPAGAGVYTEAFF. Written as DNA, the CDR3 is TGTGCCAGCAGCCCCGCCGGGGCCGGGGTTTACACTGAAGCTTTCTTT. V is TRBV3-1 and J is TRBJ1-1, with D perhaps matching TRBD1 (5 bases). Germline CDR1 is LGHDT and CDR2 is YNNKEL (reference sequence). This CDR3 has 16 residues. The V and J ends lost 4 bases and 3 bases respectively, with 18 bases between them.

The chain is built from TRBV15 and TRBJ2-1, with a tentative D call TRBD2 (6 bases). Germline V gives CDR1 LNHNV, CDR2 YYDKDF (reference sequence). The CDR3 totals 13 residues. Trimming stripped 2 bases from V and 8 bases from J, with 10 bases between. The CDR3 DNA reads TGTGCCACCAGCAGAAGCCGGGACTATGAGCAGTTCTTC. This sequence encodes CATSRSRDYEQFF.

This clonotype was seen more than once but under ten times. One junction end does not reproduce the germline sequence, and a read error may be involved. The gene calls are TRBV7-9 and TRBJ2-3, with 7 bases matching TRBD1. CDR1 is SEHNR, CDR2 FQNEAQ, per germline (reference sequence). The length of the CDR3 is 15 residues. CDR3 sequence: CASSSGTASTDTKYF. The CDR3 nucleotides are TGTGCCAGCAGCTCCGGGACAGCTAGCACAGATACGAAGTATTTT.

The chain is built from TRBV30 and TRBJ2-3, with 8 bases aligning to TRBD1. Losses at the gene ends were 4 bases for V and 3 bases for J; bases not matched to a gene: 6. There are 14 residues in the CDR3. The germline gives CDR1 GTSNPN, CDR2 SVGIG (reference sequence). As DNA, the CDR3 is TGTGCCTGGAAGGGCAGGGGGCGGACAGATACGCAGTATTTT. This translates into CAWKGRGRTDTQYF.

This clonotype has only a few counts. This rearrangement joins TRBV20-1 to TRBJ1-2; possibly TRBD1 for D (6 bases). The length of the CDR3 is 11 residues. With 6 bases removed from V and 8 bases from J, the gap between germline ends came to 13 bases. Germline-derived CDR1 and CDR2 are DFQATT and SNEGSKA (reference sequence). CDR3 loop: CSARNRDGYTF. Here the CDR3 DNA reads TGCAGTGCCCGAAACAGGGACGGCTACACCTTC.